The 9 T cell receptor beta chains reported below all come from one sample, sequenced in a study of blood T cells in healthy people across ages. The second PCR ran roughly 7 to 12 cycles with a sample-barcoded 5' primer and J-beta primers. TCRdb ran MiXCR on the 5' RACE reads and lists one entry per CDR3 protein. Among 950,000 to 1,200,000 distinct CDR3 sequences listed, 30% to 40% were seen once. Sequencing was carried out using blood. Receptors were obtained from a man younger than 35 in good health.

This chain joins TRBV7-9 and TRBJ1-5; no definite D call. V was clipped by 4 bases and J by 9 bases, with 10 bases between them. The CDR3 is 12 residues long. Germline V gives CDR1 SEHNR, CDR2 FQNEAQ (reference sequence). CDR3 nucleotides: TGTGCCAGCAGCTCTCGGGAGCGGCCCCAGCATTTT. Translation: CASSSRERPQHF. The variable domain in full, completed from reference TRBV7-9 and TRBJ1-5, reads DTGVSQNPRHKITKRGQNVTFRCDPISEHNRLYWYRQTLGQGPEFLTYFQNEAQLEKSRLLSDRFSAERPKGSFSTLEIQRTEQGDSAMYLCASSSRERPQHFGDGTRLSIL.

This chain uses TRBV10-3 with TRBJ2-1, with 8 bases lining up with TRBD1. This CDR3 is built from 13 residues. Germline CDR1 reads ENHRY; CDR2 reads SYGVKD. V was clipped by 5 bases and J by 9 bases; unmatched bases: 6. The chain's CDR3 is CAISTDRAFEQFF. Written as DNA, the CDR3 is TGTGCCATCAGTACGGACAGGGCTTTTGAGCAGTTCTTC.

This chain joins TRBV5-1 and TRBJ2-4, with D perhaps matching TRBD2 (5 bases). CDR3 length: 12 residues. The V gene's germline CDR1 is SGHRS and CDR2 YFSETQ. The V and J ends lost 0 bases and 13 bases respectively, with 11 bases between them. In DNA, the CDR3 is TGCGCCAGCAGCTTGGCCTCTGGGGAGCAGTACTTC. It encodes CASSLASGEQYF.

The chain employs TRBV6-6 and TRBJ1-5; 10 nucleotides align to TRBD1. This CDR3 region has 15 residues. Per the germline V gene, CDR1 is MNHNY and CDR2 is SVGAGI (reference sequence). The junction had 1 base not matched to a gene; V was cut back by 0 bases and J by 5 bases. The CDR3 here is CASSYSDRGHQPQHF. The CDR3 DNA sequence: TGTGCCAGCAGTTACTCTGACAGGGGGCATCAGCCCCAGCATTTT.

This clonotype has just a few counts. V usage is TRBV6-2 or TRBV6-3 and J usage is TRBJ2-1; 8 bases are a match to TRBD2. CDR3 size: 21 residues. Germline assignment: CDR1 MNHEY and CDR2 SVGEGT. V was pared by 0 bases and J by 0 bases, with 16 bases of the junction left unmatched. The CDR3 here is CASSYSRWTSIATPSYNEQFF. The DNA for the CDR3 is TGTGCCAGCAGTTACTCGAGGTGGACTAGCATAGCGACCCCCTCCTACAATGAGCAGTTCTTC.

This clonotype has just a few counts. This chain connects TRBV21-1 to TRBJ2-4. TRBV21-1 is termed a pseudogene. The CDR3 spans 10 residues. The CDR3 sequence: CARTHSIQYF. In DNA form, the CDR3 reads TGTGCCAGAACCCACAGCATTCAGTACTTC.

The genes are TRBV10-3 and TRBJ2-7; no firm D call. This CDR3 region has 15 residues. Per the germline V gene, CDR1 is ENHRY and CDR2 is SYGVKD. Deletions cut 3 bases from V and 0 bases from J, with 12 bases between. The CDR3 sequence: CAISDPRPYSYEQYF. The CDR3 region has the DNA TGTGCCATCAGTGATCCCAGACCGTACTCCTACGAGCAGTACTTC.

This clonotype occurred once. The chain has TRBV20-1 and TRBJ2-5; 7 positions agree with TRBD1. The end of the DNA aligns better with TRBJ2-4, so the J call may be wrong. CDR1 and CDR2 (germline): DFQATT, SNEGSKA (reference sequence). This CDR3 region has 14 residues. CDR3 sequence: CSARPTGDSNIQYF. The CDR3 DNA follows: TGCAGTGCTAGACCCACAGGGGATTCAAACATTCAGTACTTC.

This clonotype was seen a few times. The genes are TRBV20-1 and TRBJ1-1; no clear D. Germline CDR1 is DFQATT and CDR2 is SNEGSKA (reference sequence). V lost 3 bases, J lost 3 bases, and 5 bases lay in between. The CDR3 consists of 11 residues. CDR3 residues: CSARSYTEAFF. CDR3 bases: TGCAGTGCTAGGAGTTACACTGAAGCTTTCTTT.